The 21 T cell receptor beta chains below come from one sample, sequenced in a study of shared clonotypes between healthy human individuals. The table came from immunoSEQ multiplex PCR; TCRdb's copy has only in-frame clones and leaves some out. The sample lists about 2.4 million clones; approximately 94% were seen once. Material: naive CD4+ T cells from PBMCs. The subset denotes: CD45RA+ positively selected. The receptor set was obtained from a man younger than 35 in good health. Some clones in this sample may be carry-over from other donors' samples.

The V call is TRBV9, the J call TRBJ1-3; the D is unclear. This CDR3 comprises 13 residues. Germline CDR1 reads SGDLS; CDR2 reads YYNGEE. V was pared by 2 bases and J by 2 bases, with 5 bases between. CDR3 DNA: TGTGCCAGCAGCGTCGAAGCTGGAAACACCATATATTTT. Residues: CASSVEAGNTIYF.

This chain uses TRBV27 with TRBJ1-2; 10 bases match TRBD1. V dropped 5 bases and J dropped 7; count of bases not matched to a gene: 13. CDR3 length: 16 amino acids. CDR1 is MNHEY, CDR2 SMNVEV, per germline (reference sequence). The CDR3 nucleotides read TGTGCCAGCAGTGGGACCGGGACAGGGGAACGGGGTGGCTACACCTTC. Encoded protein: CASSGTGTGERGGYTF.

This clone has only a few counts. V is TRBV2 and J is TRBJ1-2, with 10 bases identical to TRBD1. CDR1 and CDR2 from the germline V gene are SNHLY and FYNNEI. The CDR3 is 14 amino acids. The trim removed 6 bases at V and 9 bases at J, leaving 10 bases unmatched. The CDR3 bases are TGTGCCAGCAGCAGACAGGGGGCCCCTTTGAGCTACACCTTC. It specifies CASSRQGAPLSYTF.

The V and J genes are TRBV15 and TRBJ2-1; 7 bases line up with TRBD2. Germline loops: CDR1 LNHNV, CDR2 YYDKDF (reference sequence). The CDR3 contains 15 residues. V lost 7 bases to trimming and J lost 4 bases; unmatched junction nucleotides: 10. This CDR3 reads CATNDPSGVYNEQFF. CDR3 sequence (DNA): TGTGCCACCAACGACCCTAGCGGAGTTTACAATGAGCAGTTCTTC.

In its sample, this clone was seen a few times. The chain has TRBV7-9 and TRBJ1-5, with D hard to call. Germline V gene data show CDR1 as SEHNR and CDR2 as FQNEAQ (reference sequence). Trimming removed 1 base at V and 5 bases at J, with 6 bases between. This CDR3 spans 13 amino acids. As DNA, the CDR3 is TGTGCCAGCAGCTTAGTGGGGTATCAGCCCCAGCATTTT. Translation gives CASSLVGYQPQHF.

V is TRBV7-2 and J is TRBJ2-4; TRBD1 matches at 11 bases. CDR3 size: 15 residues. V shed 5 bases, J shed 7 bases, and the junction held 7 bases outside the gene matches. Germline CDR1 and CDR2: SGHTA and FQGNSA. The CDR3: CASSQPGDRGNIQYF. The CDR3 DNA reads TGTGCCAGCAGCCAACCGGGGGACAGGGGGAACATTCAGTACTTC.

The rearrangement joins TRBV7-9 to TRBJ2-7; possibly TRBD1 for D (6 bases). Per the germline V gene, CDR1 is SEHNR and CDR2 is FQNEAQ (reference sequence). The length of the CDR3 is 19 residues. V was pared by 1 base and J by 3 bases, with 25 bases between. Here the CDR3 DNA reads TGTGCCAGCAGCTTAGGGGCCACCGGTCTACTGTCGGGACACTACGAGCAGTACTTC. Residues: CASSLGATGLLSGHYEQYF.

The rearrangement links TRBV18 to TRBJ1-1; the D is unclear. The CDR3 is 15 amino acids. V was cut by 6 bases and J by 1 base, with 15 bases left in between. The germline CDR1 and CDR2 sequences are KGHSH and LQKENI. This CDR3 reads CASSLGPFPNTEAFF. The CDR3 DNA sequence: TGTGCCAGCTCTCTAGGCCCCTTTCCGAACACTGAAGCTTTCTTT.

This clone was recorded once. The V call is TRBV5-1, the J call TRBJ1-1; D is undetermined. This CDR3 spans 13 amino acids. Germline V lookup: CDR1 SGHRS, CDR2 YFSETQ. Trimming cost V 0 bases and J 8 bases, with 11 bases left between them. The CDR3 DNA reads TGCGCCAGCAGCTTGGAAGGAGGGCCCGAAGCTTTCTTT. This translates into CASSLEGGPEAFF.

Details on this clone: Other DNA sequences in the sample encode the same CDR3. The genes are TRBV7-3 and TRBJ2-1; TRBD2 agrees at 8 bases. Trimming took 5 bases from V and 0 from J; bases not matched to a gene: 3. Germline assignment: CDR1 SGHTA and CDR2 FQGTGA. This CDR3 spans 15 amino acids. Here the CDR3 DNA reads TGTGCCAGCAGCCCGAGCGGGGGCTCCTACAATGAGCAGTTCTTC. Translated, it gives CASSPSGGSYNEQFF.

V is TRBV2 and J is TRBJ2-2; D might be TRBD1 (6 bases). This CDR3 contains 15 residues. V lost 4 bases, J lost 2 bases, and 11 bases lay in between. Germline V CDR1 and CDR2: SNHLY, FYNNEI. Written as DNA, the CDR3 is TGTGCCAGCAGTGTAACAGGGAAAAACACCGGGGAGCTGTTTTTT. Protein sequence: CASSVTGKNTGELFF.

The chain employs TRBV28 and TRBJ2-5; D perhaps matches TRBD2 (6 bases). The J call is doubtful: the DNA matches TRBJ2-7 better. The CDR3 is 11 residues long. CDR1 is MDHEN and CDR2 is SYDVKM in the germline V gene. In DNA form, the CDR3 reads TGTGCCGGTGGGACTTCCTACGAGCAGTACTTC. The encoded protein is CAGGTSYEQYF.

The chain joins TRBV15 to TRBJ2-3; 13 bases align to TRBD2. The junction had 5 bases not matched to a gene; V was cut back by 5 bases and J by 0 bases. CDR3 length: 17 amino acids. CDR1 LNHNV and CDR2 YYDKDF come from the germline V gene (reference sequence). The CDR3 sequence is CATSPRLAGGSTDTQYF. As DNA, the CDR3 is TGTGCCACCAGCCCTCGACTAGCGGGAGGTAGCACAGATACGCAGTATTTT.

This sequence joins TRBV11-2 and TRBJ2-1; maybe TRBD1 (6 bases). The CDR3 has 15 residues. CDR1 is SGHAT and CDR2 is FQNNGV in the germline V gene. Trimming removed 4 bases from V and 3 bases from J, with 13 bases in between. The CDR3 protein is CASSSRGSGYNEQFF. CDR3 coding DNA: TGTGCCAGCAGCTCCAGGGGTAGTGGCTACAATGAGCAGTTCTTC.

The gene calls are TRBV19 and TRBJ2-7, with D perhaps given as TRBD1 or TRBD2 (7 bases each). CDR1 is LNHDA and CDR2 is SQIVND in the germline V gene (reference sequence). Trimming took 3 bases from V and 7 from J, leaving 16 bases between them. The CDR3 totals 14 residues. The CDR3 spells CASSIPGGAREQYF. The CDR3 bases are TGTGCCAGTAGTATCCCAGGGGGGGCGAGGGAGCAGTACTTC.

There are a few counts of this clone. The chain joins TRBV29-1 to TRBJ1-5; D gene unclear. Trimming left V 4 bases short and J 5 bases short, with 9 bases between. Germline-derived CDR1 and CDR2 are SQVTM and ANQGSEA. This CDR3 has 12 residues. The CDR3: CSVGSADQPQHF. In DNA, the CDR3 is TGCAGCGTTGGGTCGGCGGATCAGCCCCAGCATTTT.

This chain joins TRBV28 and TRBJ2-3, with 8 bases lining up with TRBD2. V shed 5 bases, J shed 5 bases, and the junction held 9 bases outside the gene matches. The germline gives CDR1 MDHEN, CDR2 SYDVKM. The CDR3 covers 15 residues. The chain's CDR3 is CASSRGGAGEDTQYF. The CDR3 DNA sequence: TGTGCCAGCAGTCGGGGGGGCGCGGGAGAAGATACGCAGTATTTT.

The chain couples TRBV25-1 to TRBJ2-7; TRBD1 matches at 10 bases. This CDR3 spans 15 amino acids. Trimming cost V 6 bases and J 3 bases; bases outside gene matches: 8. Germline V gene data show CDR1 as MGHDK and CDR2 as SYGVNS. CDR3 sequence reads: CASRTGGGASYEQYF. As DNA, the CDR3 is TGTGCCAGCAGGACAGGGGGCGGAGCAAGCTACGAGCAGTACTTC.

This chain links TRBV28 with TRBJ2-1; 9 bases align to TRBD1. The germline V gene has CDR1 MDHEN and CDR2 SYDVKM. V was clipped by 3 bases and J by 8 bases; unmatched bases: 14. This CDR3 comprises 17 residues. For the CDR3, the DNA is TGTGCCAGCAGTTTCTCTGCCGGGACAGGGTCGAAGGATGAGCAGTTCTTC. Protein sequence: CASSFSAGTGSKDEQFF.

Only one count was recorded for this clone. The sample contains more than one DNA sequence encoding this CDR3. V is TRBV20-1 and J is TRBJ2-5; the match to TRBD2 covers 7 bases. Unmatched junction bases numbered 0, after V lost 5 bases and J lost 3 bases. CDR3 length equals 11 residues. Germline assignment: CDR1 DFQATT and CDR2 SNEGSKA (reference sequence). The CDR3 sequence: CSAGREETQYF. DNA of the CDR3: TGCAGTGCTGGGAGGGAAGAGACCCAGTACTTC.

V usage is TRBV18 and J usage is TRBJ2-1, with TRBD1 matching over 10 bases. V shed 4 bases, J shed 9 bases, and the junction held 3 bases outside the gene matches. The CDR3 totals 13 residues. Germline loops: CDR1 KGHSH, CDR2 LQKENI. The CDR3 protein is CASSRQGASEQFF. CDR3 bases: TGTGCCAGCTCACGACAGGGGGCAAGTGAGCAGTTCTTC.